Following are 3 T cell receptor beta chains from one sample sequenced in a study of blood T cell repertoires in COVID-19. Method: immunoSEQ multiplex PCR; TCRdb's copy keeps in-frame clones and lacks some. The data hold approximately 100,000 clones, with roughly 76% observed a single time. Material: peripheral blood. These receptors all stem from a human donor in a cohort sampled during active COVID-19.

This clone was found a few times. The gene calls are TRBV30 and TRBJ2-1; D is uncertain. Trimming cost V 5 bases and J 5 bases, with 7 bases left between them. The length of the CDR3 is 11 residues. Germline V CDR1 and CDR2: GTSNPN, SVGIG (reference sequence). The CDR3 nucleotides read TGTGCCTGGGGTTTAAACAATGAGCAGTTCTTC. Translated, it gives CAWGLNNEQFF.

This rearrangement joins TRBV10-3 to TRBJ1-2; the match to TRBD1 covers 8 bases. Germline V gene lookup returns CDR1 ENHRY and CDR2 SYGVKD. The ends lost 11 bases at V and 9 bases at J; junction bases unmatched: 14. The length of the CDR3 is 13 residues. CDR3 protein: CAEGTGTGGSYTF. The CDR3 DNA is TGTGCCGAGGGAACCGGGACAGGCGGAAGCTACACCTTC.

The chain employs TRBV29-1 and TRBJ1-5; 8 bases are a match to TRBD1. V shed 8 bases, J shed 5 bases, and the junction held 17 bases outside the gene matches. This CDR3 region has 16 residues. Germline-derived CDR1 and CDR2 are SQVTM and ANQGSEA. CDR3 protein: CSNLDRVVNYDQPQHF. The CDR3 DNA follows: TGCAGCAACCTGGACAGGGTAGTTAATTATGATCAGCCCCAGCATTTT.